This TCR beta chain was captured by sequencing in a study of beta chain features in type 1 diabetes. Study-wide findings and caveats: For Type 1 diabetes patients, all four CD4+ subsets carried TCRB CDR3s that were moderately but significantly shorter. Naive, central memory and Treg TCRB repertoires seemed to resemble each other more closely in patients than they did in healthy donors. Whether TCRB rearrangement is influenced by HLA type was left unresolved in this analysis.

This clone was counted only a few times. What it binds is not known. Sequencing targeted expressed TCRB transcripts, as all isolated RNA had been reverse transcribed. Generated by immunoSEQ multiplex PCR, the TCRdb table keeps only in-frame clones and is missing some. The table lists hundreds of thousands of clones, over 11% of them singletons, with nearly 0.04% in the top ten. This CDR3 contains 15 residues. The J segment lost 6 bases and the V segment lost 3 bases, leaving 8 bases of the junction unmatched. Looked up from germline, CDR1 is KGHSH and CDR2 is LQKENI. The collection from each donor was one heparinised blood draw averaging roughly 100 mL. Markers CD45RO/CCR7/CD25/CD127/CD95/CD27 served to sort CD4+ naive, central memory, regulatory and stem cell-like memory cells.

Sequenced sample: naive CD4+ T cells from blood. The V gene is TRBV18, the J gene TRBJ1-1, with 9 positions matching TRBD1. The TCR sequence derives from a man in his late teens or twenties with type 1 diabetes. CDR3 DNA sequence: TGTGCCAGCTCACCGAAAACGGGACAGGGCTCTGAAGCTTTCTTT. Translated: CASSPKTGQGSEAFF.